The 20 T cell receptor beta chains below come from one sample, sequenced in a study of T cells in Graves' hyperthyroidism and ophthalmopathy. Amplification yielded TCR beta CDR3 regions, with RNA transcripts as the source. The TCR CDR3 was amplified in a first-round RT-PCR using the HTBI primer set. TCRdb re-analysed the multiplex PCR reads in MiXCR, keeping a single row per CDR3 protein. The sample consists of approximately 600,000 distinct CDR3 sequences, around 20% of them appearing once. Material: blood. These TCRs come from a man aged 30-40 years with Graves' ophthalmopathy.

The CDR3 sequence: CAISERLAGGSSYNEQFF. CDR3 DNA sequence: TGTGCCATCAGTGAGAGGCTAGCGGGAGGGAGCTCCTACAATGAGCAGTTCTTC. The chain carries TRBV10-3 and TRBJ2-1; TRBD2 agrees at 12 bases. The CDR3 loop spans 18 amino acids. The V segment lost 2 bases and the J segment 0 bases; nucleotides outside the gene matches: 5. Germline assignment: CDR1 ENHRY and CDR2 SYGVKD.

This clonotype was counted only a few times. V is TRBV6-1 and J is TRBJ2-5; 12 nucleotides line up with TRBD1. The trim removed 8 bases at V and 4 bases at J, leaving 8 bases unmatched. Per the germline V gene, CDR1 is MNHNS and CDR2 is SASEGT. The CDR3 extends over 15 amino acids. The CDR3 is CASWDRGPSGETQYF. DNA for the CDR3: TGTGCCAGCTGGGACAGGGGGCCTTCTGGAGAGACCCAGTACTTC.

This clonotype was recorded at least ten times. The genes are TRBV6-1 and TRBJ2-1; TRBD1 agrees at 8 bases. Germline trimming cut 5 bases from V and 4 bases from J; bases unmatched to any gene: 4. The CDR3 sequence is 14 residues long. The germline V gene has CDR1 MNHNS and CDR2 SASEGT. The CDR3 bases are TGTGCCAGCAGTTGGCAGGGGGCTTACAATGAGCAGTTCTTC. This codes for CASSWQGAYNEQFF.

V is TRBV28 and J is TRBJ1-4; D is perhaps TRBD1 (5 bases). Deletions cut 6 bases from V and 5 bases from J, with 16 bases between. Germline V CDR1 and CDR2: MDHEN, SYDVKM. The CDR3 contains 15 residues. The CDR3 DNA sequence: TGTGCCAGCAGCAAATTGACAGAGAGAAATGAAAAACTGTTTTTT. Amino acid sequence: CASSKLTERNEKLFF.

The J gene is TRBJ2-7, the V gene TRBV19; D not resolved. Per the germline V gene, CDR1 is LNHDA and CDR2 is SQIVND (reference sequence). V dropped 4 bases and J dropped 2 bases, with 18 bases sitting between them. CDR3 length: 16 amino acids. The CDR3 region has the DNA TGTGCCAGTAGTAGGGTATGGACGGGCGACCCCTACGAGCAGTACTTC. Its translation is CASSRVWTGDPYEQYF.

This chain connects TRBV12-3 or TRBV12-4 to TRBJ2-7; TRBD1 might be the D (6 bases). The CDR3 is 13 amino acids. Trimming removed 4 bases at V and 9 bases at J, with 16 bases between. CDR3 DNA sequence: TGTGCCAGCAGTTCTGGGGGCGATCGTGGGCAGTACTTC. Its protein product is CASSSGGDRGQYF.

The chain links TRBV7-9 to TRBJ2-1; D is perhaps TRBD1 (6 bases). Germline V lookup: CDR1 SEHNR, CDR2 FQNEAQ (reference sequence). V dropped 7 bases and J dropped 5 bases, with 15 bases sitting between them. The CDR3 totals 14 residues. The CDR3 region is CASNQQGIDNEQFF. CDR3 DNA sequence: TGTGCCAGCAACCAACAGGGAATCGACAATGAGCAGTTCTTC.

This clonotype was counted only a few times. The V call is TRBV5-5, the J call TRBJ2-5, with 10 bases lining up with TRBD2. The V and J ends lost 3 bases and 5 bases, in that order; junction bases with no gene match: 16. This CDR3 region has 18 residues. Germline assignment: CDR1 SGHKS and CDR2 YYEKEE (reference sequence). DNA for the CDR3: TGTGCCAGCAGCTCGGACGGGACTAGCGTTTCGTCGTGGGAGACCCAGTACTTC. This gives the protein CASSSDGTSVSSWETQYF.

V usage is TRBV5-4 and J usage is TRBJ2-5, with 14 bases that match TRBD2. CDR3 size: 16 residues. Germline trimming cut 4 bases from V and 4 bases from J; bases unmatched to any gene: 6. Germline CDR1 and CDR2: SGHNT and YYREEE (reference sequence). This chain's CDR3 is CASSPGLAGARETQYF. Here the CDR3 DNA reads TGTGCCAGCAGCCCGGGACTAGCGGGGGCTCGAGAGACCCAGTACTTC.

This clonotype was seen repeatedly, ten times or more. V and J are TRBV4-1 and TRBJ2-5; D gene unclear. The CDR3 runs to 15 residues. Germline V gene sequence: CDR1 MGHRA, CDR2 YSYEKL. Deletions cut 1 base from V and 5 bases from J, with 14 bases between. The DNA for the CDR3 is TGCGCCAGCAGCCAAGCCGGGTCGGGTACCGAGACCCAGTACTTC. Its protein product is CASSQAGSGTETQYF.

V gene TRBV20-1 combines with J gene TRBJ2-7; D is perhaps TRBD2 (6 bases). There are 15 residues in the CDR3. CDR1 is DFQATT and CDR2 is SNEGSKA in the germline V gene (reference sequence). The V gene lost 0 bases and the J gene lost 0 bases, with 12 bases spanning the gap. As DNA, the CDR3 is TGCAGTGCTAGAGACCCGGGGAGGACCTCCTACGAGCAGTACTTC. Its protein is CSARDPGRTSYEQYF.

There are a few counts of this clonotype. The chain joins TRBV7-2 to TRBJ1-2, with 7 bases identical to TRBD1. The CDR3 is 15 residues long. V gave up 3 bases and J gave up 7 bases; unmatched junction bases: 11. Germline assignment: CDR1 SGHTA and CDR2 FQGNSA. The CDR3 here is CASSFYGGQGGGYTF. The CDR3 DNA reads TGTGCCAGCAGCTTTTATGGGGGGCAGGGGGGTGGCTACACCTTC.

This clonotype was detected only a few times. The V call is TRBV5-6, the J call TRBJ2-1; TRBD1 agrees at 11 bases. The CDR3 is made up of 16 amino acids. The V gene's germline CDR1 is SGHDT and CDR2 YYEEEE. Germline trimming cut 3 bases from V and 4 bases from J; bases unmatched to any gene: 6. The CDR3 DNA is TGTGCCAGCAGCTCGCAGGACAGGGGGCCTTACAATGAGCAGTTCTTC. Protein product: CASSSQDRGPYNEQFF.

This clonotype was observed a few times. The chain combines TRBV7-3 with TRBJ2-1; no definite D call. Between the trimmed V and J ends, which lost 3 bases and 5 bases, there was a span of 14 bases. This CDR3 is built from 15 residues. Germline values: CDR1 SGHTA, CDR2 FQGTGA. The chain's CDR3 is CASSLGKTVNNEQFF. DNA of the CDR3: TGTGCCAGCAGCTTGGGGAAGACGGTGAACAATGAGCAGTTCTTC.

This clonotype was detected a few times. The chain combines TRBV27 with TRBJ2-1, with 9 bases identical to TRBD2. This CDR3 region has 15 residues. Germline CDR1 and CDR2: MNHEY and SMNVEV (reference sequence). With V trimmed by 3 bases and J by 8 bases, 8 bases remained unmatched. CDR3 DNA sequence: TGTGCCAGCAGTTTGTTTAGCGGGAGATTGGATGAGCAGTTCTTC. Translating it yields CASSLFSGRLDEQFF.

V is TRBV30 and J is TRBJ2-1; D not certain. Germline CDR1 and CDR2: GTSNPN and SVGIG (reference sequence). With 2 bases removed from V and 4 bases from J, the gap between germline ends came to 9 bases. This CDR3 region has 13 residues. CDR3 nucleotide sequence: TGTGCCTGGAGTTGGGGTGCTTACAATGAGCAGTTCTTC. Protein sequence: CAWSWGAYNEQFF.

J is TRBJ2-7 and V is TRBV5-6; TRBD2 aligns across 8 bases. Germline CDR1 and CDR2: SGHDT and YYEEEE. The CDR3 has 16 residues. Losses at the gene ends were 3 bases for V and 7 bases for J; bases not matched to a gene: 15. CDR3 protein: CASSSPGLAMVGEQYF. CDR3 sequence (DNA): TGTGCCAGCAGCTCCCCAGGACTAGCTATGGTTGGAGAGCAGTACTTC. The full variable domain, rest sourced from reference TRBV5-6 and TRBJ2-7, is DAGVTQSPTHLIKTRGQQVTLRCSPKSGHDTVSWYQQALGQGPQFIFQYYEEEERQRGNFPDRFSGHQFPNYSSELNVNALLLGDSALYLCASSSPGLAMVGEQYFGPGTRLTVT.

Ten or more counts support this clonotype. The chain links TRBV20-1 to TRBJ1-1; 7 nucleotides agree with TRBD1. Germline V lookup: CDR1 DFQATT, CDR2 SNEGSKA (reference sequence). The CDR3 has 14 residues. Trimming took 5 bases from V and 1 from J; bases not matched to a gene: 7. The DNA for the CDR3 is TGCAGTGCTTCCCTGGGACAGTGGAACACTGAAGCTTTCTTT. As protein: CSASLGQWNTEAFF.

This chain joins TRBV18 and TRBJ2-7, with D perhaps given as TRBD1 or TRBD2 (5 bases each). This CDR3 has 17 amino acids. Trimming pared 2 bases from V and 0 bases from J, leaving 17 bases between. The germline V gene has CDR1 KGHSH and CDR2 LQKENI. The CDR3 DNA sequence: TGTGCCAGCTCACCAGTCATAAATGGGACCATCTCCTACGAGCAGTACTTC. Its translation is CASSPVINGTISYEQYF.

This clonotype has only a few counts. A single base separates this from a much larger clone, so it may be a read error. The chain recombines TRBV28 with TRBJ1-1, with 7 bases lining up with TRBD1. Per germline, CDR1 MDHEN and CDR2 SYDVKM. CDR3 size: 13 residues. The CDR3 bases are TGTGCCAGCAGGGGGACAGAGAACACTGAAGCTTCCTTT. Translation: CASRGTENTEASF.